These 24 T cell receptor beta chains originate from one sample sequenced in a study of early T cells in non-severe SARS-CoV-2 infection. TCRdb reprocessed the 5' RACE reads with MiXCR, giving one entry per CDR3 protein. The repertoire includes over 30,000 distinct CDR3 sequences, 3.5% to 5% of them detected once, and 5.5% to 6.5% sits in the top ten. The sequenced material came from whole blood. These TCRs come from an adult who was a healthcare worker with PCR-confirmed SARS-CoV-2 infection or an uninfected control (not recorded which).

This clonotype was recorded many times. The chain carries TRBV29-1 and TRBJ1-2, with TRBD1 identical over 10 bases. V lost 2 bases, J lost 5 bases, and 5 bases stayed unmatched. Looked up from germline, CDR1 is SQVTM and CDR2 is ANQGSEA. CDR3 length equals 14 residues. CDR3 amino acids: CSVERDRGSYGYTF. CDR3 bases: TGCAGCGTTGAAAGGGACAGGGGATCATATGGCTACACCTTC.

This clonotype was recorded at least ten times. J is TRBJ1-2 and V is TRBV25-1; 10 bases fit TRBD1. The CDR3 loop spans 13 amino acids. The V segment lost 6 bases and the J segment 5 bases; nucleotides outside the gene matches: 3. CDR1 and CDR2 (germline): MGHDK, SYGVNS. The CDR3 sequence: CASREDRGYGYTF. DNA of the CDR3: TGTGCCAGCAGGGAGGACAGGGGGTATGGCTACACCTTC.

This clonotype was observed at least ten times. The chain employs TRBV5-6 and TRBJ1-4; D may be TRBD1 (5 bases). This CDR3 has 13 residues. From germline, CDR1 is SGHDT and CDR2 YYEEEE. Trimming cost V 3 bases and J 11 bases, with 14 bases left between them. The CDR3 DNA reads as TGTGCCAGCAGCTATCGGACAAGAGGGAAACTGTTTTTT. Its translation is CASSYRTRGKLFF.

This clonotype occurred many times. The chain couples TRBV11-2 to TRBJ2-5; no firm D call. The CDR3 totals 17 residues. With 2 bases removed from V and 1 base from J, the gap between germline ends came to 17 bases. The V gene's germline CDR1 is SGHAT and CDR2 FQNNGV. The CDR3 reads CASSLPQFRARQETQYF. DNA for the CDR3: TGTGCCAGCAGCTTACCTCAGTTTCGGGCGCGCCAAGAGACCCAGTACTTC.

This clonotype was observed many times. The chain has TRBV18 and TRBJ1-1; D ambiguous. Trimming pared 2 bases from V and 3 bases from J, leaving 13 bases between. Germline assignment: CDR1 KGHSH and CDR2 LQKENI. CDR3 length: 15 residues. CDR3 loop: CASSPAGSRDTEAFF. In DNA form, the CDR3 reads TGTGCCAGCTCACCAGCCGGGTCCCGGGACACTGAAGCTTTCTTT.

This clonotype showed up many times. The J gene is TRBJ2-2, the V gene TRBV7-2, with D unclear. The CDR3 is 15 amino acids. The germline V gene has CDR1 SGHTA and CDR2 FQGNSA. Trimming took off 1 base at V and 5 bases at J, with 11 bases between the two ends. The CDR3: CASSLGLVGTGELFF. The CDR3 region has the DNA TGTGCCAGCAGCTTAGGGCTAGTGGGGACCGGGGAGCTGTTTTTT.

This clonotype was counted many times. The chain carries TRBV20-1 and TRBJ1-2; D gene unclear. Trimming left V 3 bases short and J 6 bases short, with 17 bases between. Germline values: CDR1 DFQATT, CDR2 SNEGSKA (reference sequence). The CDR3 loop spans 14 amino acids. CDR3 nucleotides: TGCAGTGCTAGGTCCCCAGACTGGGTTGATGGCTACACCTTC. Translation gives CSARSPDWVDGYTF.

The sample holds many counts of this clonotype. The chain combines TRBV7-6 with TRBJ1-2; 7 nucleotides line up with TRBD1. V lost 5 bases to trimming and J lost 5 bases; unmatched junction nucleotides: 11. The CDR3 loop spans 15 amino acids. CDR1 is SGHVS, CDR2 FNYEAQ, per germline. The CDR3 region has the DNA TGTGCCAGCAGCATGGAGGGGGCGGCAGGATATGGCTACACCTTC. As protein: CASSMEGAAGYGYTF.

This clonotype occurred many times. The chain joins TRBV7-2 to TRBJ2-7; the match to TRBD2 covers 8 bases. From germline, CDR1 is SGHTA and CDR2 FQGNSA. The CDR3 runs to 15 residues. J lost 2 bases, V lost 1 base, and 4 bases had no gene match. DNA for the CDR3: TGTGCCAGCAGCTTAGAGGGGCGGGAGGCCTACGAGCAGTACTTC. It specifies CASSLEGREAYEQYF.

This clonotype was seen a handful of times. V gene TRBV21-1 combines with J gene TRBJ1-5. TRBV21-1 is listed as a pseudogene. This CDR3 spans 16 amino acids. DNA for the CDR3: TGTGCCAGCATTCAAAGGAGAGTCGTTAGCAATCAGCCCCAGCATTTT. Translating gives CASIQRRVVSNQPQHF.

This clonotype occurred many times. Written as DNA, the CDR3 is TGTGCCAGCAGCCAAGATCGGCAGCGCTACACAGATACGCAGTATTTT. This sequence encodes CASSQDRQRYTDTQYF. The chain joins TRBV3-1 to TRBJ2-3; no firm D call. Germline V gene data show CDR1 as LGHDT and CDR2 as YNNKEL (reference sequence). Trimming pared 0 bases from V and 2 bases from J, leaving 12 bases between. There are 16 residues in the CDR3.

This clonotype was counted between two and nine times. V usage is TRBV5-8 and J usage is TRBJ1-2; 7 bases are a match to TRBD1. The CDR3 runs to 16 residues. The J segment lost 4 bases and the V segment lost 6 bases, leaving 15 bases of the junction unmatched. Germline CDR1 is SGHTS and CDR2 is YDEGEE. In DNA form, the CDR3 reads TGTGCCAGCATTACGGCGGGGACAGCTCGAATCTATGGCTACACCTTC. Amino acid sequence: CASITAGTARIYGYTF.

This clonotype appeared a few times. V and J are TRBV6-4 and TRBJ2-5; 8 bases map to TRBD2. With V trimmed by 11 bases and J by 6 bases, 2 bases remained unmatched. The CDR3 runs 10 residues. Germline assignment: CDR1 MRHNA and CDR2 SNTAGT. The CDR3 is CAGGGKTQYF. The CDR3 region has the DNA TGTGCCGGCGGGGGGAAGACCCAGTACTTC.

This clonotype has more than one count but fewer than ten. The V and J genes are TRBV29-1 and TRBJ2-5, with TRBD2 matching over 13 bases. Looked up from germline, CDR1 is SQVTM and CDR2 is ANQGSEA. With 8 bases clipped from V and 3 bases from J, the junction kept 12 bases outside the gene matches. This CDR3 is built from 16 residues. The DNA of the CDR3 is TGCAGCACTCAGACTAGCGGGGGGCGGGGAAAAGAGACCCAGTACTTC. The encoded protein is CSTQTSGGRGKETQYF.

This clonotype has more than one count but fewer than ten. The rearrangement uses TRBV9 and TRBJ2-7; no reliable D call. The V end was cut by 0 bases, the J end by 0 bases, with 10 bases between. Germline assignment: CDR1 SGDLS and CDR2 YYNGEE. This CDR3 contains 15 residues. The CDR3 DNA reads TGTGCCAGCAGCGTAGGCGGATTTTACTCCTACGAGCAGTACTTC. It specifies CASSVGGFYSYEQYF.

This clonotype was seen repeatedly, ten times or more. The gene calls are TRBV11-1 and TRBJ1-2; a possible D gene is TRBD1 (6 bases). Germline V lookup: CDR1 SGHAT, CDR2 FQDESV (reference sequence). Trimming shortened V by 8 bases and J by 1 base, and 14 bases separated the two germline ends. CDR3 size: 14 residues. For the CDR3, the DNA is TGTGCCAGCCGTCCGACAGGCATTAACTATGGCTACACCTTC. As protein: CASRPTGINYGYTF.

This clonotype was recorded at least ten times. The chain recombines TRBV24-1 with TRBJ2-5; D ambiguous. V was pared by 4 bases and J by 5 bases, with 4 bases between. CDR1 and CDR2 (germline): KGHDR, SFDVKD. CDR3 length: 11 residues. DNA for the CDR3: TGTGCCACCAGTGACCGGGAGACCCAGTACTTC. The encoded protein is CATSDRETQYF.

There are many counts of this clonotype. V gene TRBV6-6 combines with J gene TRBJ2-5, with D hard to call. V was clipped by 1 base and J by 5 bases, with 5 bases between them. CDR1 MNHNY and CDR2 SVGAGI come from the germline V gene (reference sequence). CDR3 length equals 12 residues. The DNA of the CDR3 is TGTGCCAGCAGTTACTTCGGGGAGACCCAGTACTTC. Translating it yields CASSYFGETQYF.

CDR3 coding DNA: TGCAGCGTTGACACTGAAGCTTTCTTT. Its translation: CSVDTEAFF. V and J are TRBV29-1 and TRBJ1-1; the D is unclear. Germline CDR1 is SQVTM and CDR2 is ANQGSEA. This CDR3 has 9 amino acids. Trimming took 3 bases from V and 4 from J, leaving 0 bases between them.

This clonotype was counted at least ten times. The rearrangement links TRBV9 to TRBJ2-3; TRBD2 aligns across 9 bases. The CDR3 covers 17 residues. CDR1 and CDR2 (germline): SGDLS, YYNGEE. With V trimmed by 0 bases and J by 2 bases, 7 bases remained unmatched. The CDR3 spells CASSVAATSGYTDTQYF. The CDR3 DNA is TGTGCCAGCAGCGTAGCTGCGACTAGCGGATACACAGATACGCAGTATTTT.

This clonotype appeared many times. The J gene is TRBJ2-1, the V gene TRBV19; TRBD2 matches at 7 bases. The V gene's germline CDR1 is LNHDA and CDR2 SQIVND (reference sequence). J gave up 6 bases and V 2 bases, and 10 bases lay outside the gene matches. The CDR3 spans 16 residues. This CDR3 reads CASSIFGTTDGNEQFF. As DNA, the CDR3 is TGTGCCAGTAGTATATTCGGGACTACAGACGGCAATGAGCAGTTCTTC.

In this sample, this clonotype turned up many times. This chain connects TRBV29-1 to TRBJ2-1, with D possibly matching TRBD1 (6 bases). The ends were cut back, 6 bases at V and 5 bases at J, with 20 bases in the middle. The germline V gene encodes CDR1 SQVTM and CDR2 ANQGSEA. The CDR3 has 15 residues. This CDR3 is CSVAANWGLNNEQFF. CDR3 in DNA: TGCAGCGTCGCAGCTAATTGGGGGCTGAACAATGAGCAGTTCTTC.

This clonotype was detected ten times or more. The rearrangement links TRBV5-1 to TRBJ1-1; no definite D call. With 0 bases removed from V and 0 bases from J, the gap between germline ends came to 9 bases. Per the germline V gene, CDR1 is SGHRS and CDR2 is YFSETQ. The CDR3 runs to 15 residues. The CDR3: CASSLDSLMNTEAFF. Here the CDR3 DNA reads TGCGCCAGCAGCTTGGACAGTCTTATGAACACTGAAGCTTTCTTT.

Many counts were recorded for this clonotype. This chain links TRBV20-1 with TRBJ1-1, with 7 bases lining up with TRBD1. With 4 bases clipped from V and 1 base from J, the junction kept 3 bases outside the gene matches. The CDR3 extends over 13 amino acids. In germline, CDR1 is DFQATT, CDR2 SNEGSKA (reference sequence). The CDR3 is CSAIGTENTEAFF. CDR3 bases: TGCAGTGCTATAGGGACAGAGAACACTGAAGCTTTCTTT.